A selection of T cell receptor beta chains follows, all from one sample in a study of early T cells in non-severe SARS-CoV-2 infection. One entry per CDR3 protein, called by TCRdb with MiXCR from the 5' RACE reads. The repertoire holds about 80,000 distinct CDR3 sequences, roughly 6% seen once, with roughly 8% in the top ten. What was sequenced was whole blood. All receptors come from an adult who was a healthcare worker with PCR-confirmed SARS-CoV-2 infection or an uninfected control (not recorded which). Both conserved end residues are part of each CDR3. The D gene is left open where the match is weak. Clone size is stated in some rows and not others, as once, few, many or a class when expanded.

CDR3 | DNA | D | J | size | V
CASSLGGGPGGNEQFF | TGCGCCAGCAGCCTGGGCGGGGGACCCGGGGGGAATGAGCAGTTCTTC | TRBD2 | TRBJ2-1 | few | TRBV5-1
CASSTIEQFF | TGTGCCAGCAGTACGATTGAGCAGTTCTTC | . | TRBJ2-1 | . | TRBV6-1
CASSFQTAYEQYF | TGTGCCAGCAGCTTCCAGACAGCCTACGAGCAGTACTTC | . | TRBJ2-7 | many | TRBV11-2
CARSPGLEETQYF | TGTGCCAGAAGCCCCGGACTAGAAGAGACCCAGTACTTC | TRBD2 | TRBJ2-5 | . | TRBV5-3
CASSLGTGGWAQYF | TGTGCCAGCAGCTTAGGGACAGGGGGGTGGGCCCAGTACTTC | TRBD1 | TRBJ2-5 | many | TRBV7-2
CASRPGRGTATNEKLFF | TGCGCCAGCAGACCGGGACGCGGGACAGCAACTAATGAAAAACTGTTTTTT | TRBD1 | TRBJ1-4 | . | TRBV5-1
CASGGGGNQPQHF | TGTGCCAGCGGGGGGGGTGGCAATCAGCCCCAGCATTTT | . | TRBJ1-5 | many | TRBV2
CSVLGQGLLYGYTF | TGCAGCGTTTTGGGACAGGGATTACTTTATGGCTACACCTTC | TRBD1 | TRBJ1-2 | many | TRBV29-1
CASSQANSPLHF | TGTGCCAGCAGCCAAGCCAATTCACCCCTCCACTTT | . | TRBJ1-6 | many | TRBV14
CASSEGTSGDTDTQYF | TGTGCCAGCAGCGAGGGGACTAGCGGGGACACAGATACGCAGTATTTT | TRBD2 | TRBJ2-3 | few | TRBV9
CASSRLNRGRRPTEAFF | TGCGCCAGCAGCCGACTAAACAGGGGGCGCCGACCCACTGAAGCTTTCTTT | TRBD1 | TRBJ1-1 | . | TRBV4-1
CASSLWEVNTEAFF | TGTGCCAGCAGCTTGTGGGAGGTGAACACTGAAGCTTTCTTT | . | TRBJ1-1 | few | TRBV11-2
CSARPGRSTDTQYF | TGCAGTGCTAGGCCTGGGAGGAGTACAGATACGCAGTATTTT | . | TRBJ2-3 | many | TRBV20-1
CASKLGQEIEAFF | TGTGCCAGCAAACTAGGCCAGGAAATCGAGGCTTTCTTT | . | TRBJ1-1 | few | TRBV11-2
CASSLNGNEQFF | TGCGCCAGCAGCTTGAACGGCAATGAGCAGTTCTTC | . | TRBJ2-1 | many | TRBV5-1
CASSQAAGVVRPSSYEQYF | TGTGCCAGCAGCCAAGCCGCCGGAGTAGTCCGCCCGAGCTCCTACGAGCAGTACTTC | . | TRBJ2-7 | . | TRBV3-1
CASTPRAAETQYF | TGTGCCAGCACCCCACGGGCAGCGGAGACCCAGTACTTC | . | TRBJ2-5 | . | TRBV28
CASRPPGTQETQYF | TGTGCCAGCAGGCCCCCGGGCACCCAAGAGACCCAGTACTTC | . | TRBJ2-5 | . | TRBV12-3/TRBV12-4
CSAGEGFDGYTF | TGCAGTGCGGGAGAGGGATTTGATGGCTACACCTTC | . | TRBJ1-2 | many | TRBV20-1
CASSINRGVNTEAFF | TGTGCCAGCAGCATTAACAGGGGAGTGAACACTGAAGCTTTCTTT | TRBD1 | TRBJ1-1 | few | TRBV5-4
CSAQAGVRTDTQYF | TGCAGTGCTCAAGCCGGGGTTCGCACAGATACGCAGTATTTT | . | TRBJ2-3 | many | TRBV20-1
CASTLQTGRSDEQYF | TGTGCCAGCACTTTACAGACGGGCCGGAGTGACGAGCAGTACTTC | . | TRBJ2-7 | . | TRBV7-6
CASSQSRGTGAQPQHF | TGTGCCAGCAGTCAATCCCGGGGGACAGGGGCTCAGCCCCAGCATTTT | TRBD1 | TRBJ1-5 | few | TRBV6-2/TRBV6-3
CASSPPGLLNTGELFF | TGCGCCAGCAGCCCCCCAGGACTCCTTAACACCGGGGAGCTGTTTTTT | . | TRBJ2-2 | . | TRBV10-1
CASSRNRDRAYNEQFF | TGCGCCAGCAGCAGAAACCGGGACAGGGCCTACAATGAGCAGTTCTTC | TRBD1 | TRBJ2-1 | many | TRBV5-1
CASSPQPGGPSETQYF | TGTGCCAGCAGCCCTCAGCCGGGAGGGCCCTCGGAGACCCAGTACTTC | TRBD2 | TRBJ2-5 | few | TRBV7-2
CSASPGSVGTDTQYF | TGCAGTGCTAGCCCCGGTAGCGTGGGCACAGATACGCAGTATTTT | . | TRBJ2-3 | . | TRBV20-1